One sample yielded the 14 T cell receptor beta chains listed below, sequenced in a study of T-cell memory formation after mild COVID-19. TCRdb reprocessed the 5' RACE reads with MiXCR, giving one entry per CDR3 protein. The sample includes about 290,000 distinct CDR3 sequences, more than 15% of them seen just once. Sequenced material: PBMCs or a T cell subset sorted from them (not recorded which). These receptors came from a man between 18 and 29 years old who had mild COVID-19 (a few samples of this study predate the infection). Cell type and time point are not known.

This clonotype was detected only a few times. The V and J genes are TRBV4-1 and TRBJ2-5; 9 bases agree with TRBD2. V was pared by 0 bases and J by 5 bases, with 7 bases of the junction left unmatched. The CDR3 runs to 16 residues. Germline lookup yields CDR1 MGHRA and CDR2 YSYEKL. CDR3 in DNA: TGCGCCAGCAGCCAAGATGTCGCGGGGGGGCAGGAGACCCAGTACTTC. Protein sequence: CASSQDVAGGQETQYF.

CDR3 sequence reads: CASSLIWRGGTEAFF. The CDR3 DNA is TGTGCCAGCAGCTTGATTTGGCGCGGTGGCACTGAAGCTTTCTTT. The chain combines TRBV5-5 with TRBJ1-1; D gene unclear. This CDR3 has 15 residues. V was trimmed by 1 base and J by 4 bases, leaving 14 bases between them. Germline V gene data show CDR1 as SGHKS and CDR2 as YYEKEE (reference sequence).

A few counts support this clonotype. J is TRBJ2-7 and V is TRBV15; possibly TRBD1 for D (5 bases). V was trimmed by 5 bases and J by 1 base, leaving 12 bases between them. CDR3 length equals 14 residues. Looked up from germline, CDR1 is LNHNV and CDR2 is YYDKDF (reference sequence). CDR3 region: CATSSWQGSYEQYV. The CDR3 DNA follows: TGTGCCACCAGCTCTTGGCAGGGATCCTACGAGCAGTACGTC.

This clonotype was recorded at least ten times. The chain couples TRBV29-1 to TRBJ2-5; the D gene could be TRBD1 or TRBD2 (5 bases each). CDR1 and CDR2 from the germline V gene are SQVTM and ANQGSEA. The CDR3 is made up of 11 amino acids. Trimming cost V 7 bases and J 5 bases, with 11 bases left between them. CDR3 loop: CSAPEGETQYF. In DNA, the CDR3 is TGCAGCGCCCCAGAGGGGGAGACCCAGTACTTC.

The J gene is TRBJ1-5, the V gene TRBV7-9, with D unclear. The CDR3 is 13 amino acids. Deletions cut 1 base from V and 5 bases from J, with 6 bases between. Germline V gene data show CDR1 as SEHNR and CDR2 as FQNEAQ (reference sequence). In nucleotides, the CDR3 is TGTGCCAGCAGCTTAGGATCGCATCAGCCCCAGCATTTT. This translates into CASSLGSHQPQHF.

This clonotype was seen only a few times. J is TRBJ2-5 and V is TRBV20-1, with 8 bases matching TRBD2. This CDR3 has 16 amino acids. CDR1 and CDR2 from the germline V gene are DFQATT and SNEGSKA (reference sequence). V dropped 2 bases and J dropped 5; count of bases not matched to a gene: 13. CDR3 coding DNA: TGCAGTGCTAGACCGCGAACAGCGGGGGCGCGGGAGACCCAGTACTTC. Protein sequence: CSARPRTAGARETQYF.

This clonotype has only a few counts. The V gene is TRBV6-2 or TRBV6-3, the J gene TRBJ2-3; 7 bases are shared with TRBD2. Germline CDR1 and CDR2: MNHEY and SVGEGT. V shed 6 bases, J shed 2 bases, and the junction held 8 bases outside the gene matches. The CDR3 contains 15 residues. CDR3 sequence reads: CASRETSRVTDTQYF. CDR3 sequence (DNA): TGTGCCAGCAGAGAGACTAGCAGAGTCACAGATACGCAGTATTTT.

This clonotype was seen many times. V and J are TRBV4-1 and TRBJ2-5, with TRBD2 identical over 10 bases. J gave up 5 bases and V 4 bases, and 7 bases lay outside the gene matches. The CDR3 loop spans 15 amino acids. Germline V gene lookup returns CDR1 MGHRA and CDR2 YSYEKL. The CDR3 nucleotides are TGCGCCAGCAGCCTTGGACTAGCGGAGGGGGAGACCCAGTACTTC. It is translated as CASSLGLAEGETQYF.

In its sample, this clonotype was seen many times. V gene TRBV5-1 combines with J gene TRBJ2-1, with D perhaps matching TRBD1 or TRBD2 (5 bases each). Trimming stripped 2 bases from V and 10 bases from J, with 10 bases between. The CDR3 sequence is 12 residues long. Germline values: CDR1 SGHRS, CDR2 YFSETQ. As DNA, the CDR3 is TGCGCCAGCAGCTTTCGGGGCTGGGAGCAGTTCTTC. Translated, it gives CASSFRGWEQFF.

The gene calls are TRBV7-9 and TRBJ1-3, with D unclear. The CDR3 runs 14 residues. Deletions cut 5 bases from V and 0 bases from J, with 8 bases between. The germline gives CDR1 SEHNR, CDR2 FQNEAQ (reference sequence). Here the CDR3 reads CASSVVASGNTIYF. The CDR3 nucleotides read TGTGCCAGCAGCGTTGTCGCCTCTGGAAACACCATATATTTT.

The rearrangement joins TRBV2 to TRBJ2-1, with 7 bases matching TRBD1. The V and J ends lost 8 bases and 8 bases, in that order; junction bases with no gene match: 9. Per the germline V gene, CDR1 is SNHLY and CDR2 is FYNNEI. This CDR3 has 13 residues. Here the CDR3 reads CASVKTGFDEQFF. The CDR3 coding sequence is TGTGCCAGCGTAAAGACAGGGTTCGATGAGCAGTTCTTC. The full variable domain, with the rest looked up from reference TRBV2 and TRBJ2-1, is EPEVTQTPSHQVTQMGQEVILRCVPISNHLYFYWYRQILGQKVEFLVSFYNNEISEKSEIFDDQFSVERPDGSNFTLKIRSTKLEDSAMYFCASVKTGFDEQFFGPGTRLTVL.

This clonotype was detected only a few times. The rearrangement links TRBV27 to TRBJ2-7; either TRBD1 or TRBD2 may fit D (6 bases each). This CDR3 has 14 residues. Germline-derived CDR1 and CDR2 are MNHEY and SMNVEV (reference sequence). Trimming took 9 bases from V and 0 from J, leaving 15 bases between them. This CDR3 is CARGGGRSSYEQYF. CDR3 coding DNA: TGTGCCAGAGGAGGGGGGCGGAGCTCCTACGAGCAGTACTTC.

This chain connects TRBV6-2 or TRBV6-3 to TRBJ2-2; D not certain. The CDR3 covers 12 residues. The V gene's germline CDR1 is MNHEY and CDR2 SVGEGT. Trimming pared 5 bases from V and 7 bases from J, leaving 8 bases between. This CDR3 is CASSEIRGELFF. Here the CDR3 DNA reads TGTGCCAGCAGTGAAATTCGCGGGGAGCTGTTTTTT.

This chain links TRBV28 with TRBJ1-5; D not resolved. Looked up from germline, CDR1 is MDHEN and CDR2 is SYDVKM. The V end lost 2 bases, the J end lost 4 bases, and 6 bases lay between the germline ends. The CDR3 is made up of 13 amino acids. The CDR3 bases are TGTGCCAGCAGTTTAGAACAGAATCAGCCCCAGCATTTT. Protein sequence: CASSLEQNQPQHF.